The clone carrying this T cell receptor beta chain was observed at least ten times. Its antigen is not identified. The missing CDR3 end, 3 residues past where the read stops, is filled in from the germline J gene. Some clones are missing from TCRdb's copy, which holds only in-frame ones; the method was immunoSEQ multiplex PCR. The sample lists 40,000 to 45,000 clones, none appearing once, the ten largest making up 2.5% to 3%. Blood samples were heparinized, 5 to 8 ml per donor. These data belong to a study of T cell clonality in common variable immunodeficiency. Study results and caveats: Compared with controls, CVID subjects had fewer shared TCRbeta clones. The cause of increased CVID clonality remains unclear without subpopulation sequencing.

Looked up from germline, CDR1 is LNHDA and CDR2 is SQIVND (reference sequence). The CDR3 totals 20 residues. After removal of 2 bases from V and 4 bases from J, the junction contained 15 bases not matched to a gene. The receptor was derived from a person aged 18 to 70 in good health. Sequenced input: peripheral blood mononuclear cells. V and J are TRBV19 and TRBJ2-2; 11 bases are a match to TRBD2. Partial CDR3 DNA: TGTGCCAGTAGTATATTGGGCCCTGGGACTAGCGGCCGGGGCACCGGGGAG. Protein product: CASSILGPGTSGRGTGE. The full-length CDR3 reads as CASSILGPGTSGRGTGELFF.